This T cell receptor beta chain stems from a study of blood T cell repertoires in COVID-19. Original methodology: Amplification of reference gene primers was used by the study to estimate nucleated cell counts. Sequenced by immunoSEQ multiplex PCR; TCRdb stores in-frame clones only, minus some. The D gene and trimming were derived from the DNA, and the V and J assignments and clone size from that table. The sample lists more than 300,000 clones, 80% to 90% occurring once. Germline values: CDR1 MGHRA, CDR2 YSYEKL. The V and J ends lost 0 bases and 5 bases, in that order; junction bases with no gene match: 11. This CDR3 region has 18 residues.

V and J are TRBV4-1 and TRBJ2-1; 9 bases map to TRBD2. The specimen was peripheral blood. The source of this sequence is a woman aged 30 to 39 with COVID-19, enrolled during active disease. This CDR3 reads CASSQDQMLAGLNNEQFF. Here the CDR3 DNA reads TGCGCCAGCAGCCAAGATCAAATGCTAGCGGGATTAAACAATGAGCAGTTCTTC.